Each of the 28 T cell receptor beta chains below was sequenced from the same sample in a study of Ad26.COV2.S vaccination and SARS-CoV-2 variants. The data were produced by immunoSEQ multiplex PCR, yet TCRdb's version contains in-frame clones alone and is incomplete. The profile shows some 300,000 clones, roughly 86% of them singletons. Treatment specified: around 19 received Ad26.COV2.S at low or high dose, single or two shots; roughly five received placebo; per-sample allocation not given. Samples were taken on day 63 after the first vaccine or placebo injection. The sequencing used peripheral blood, collected in a trial of Ad26.COV2.S vaccine versus placebo. Receptors originate from a person between 18 and 60 years old who received the Ad26.COV2.S COVID-19 vaccine or a placebo.

The CDR3 protein is CATSPMAKYNEQFF. In nucleotides, the CDR3 is TGTGCCACCTCACCCATGGCCAAATACAATGAGCAGTTCTTC. This chain joins TRBV19 and TRBJ2-1; D not resolved. V was trimmed by 10 bases and J by 4 bases, leaving 17 bases between them. The V gene's germline CDR1 is LNHDA and CDR2 SQIVND (reference sequence). CDR3 length equals 14 residues. Full variable domain (missing parts from reference TRBV19 and TRBJ2-1): DGGITQSPKYLFRKEGQNVTLSCEQNLNHDAMYWYRQDPGQGLRLIYYSQIVNDFQKGDIAEGYSVSREKKESFPLTVTSAQKNPTAFYLCATSPMAKYNEQFFGPGTRLTVL.

The CDR3 DNA reads as TGTGCCAGCGAGCGGGGGGGCCTCACAGATACGCAGTATTTT. Its translation: CASERGGLTDTQYF. V gene TRBV7-2 combines with J gene TRBJ2-3, with TRBD2 matching over 10 bases. Trimming cost V 8 bases and J 2 bases; bases outside gene matches: 4. The germline gives CDR1 SGHTA, CDR2 FQGNSA. CDR3 length: 14 amino acids.

The chain joins TRBV5-1 to TRBJ2-2, with unresolved D. The CDR3 totals 15 residues. V was pared by 0 bases and J by 5 bases, with 11 bases between. Germline values: CDR1 SGHRS, CDR2 YFSETQ. CDR3 in amino acids: CASSLGRPGTGELFF. DNA of the CDR3: TGCGCCAGCAGCTTGGGACGGCCCGGGACCGGGGAGCTGTTTTTT.

V is TRBV7-2 and J is TRBJ2-1; 9 bases fit TRBD2. CDR1 is SGHTA and CDR2 is FQGNSA in the germline V gene. V dropped 3 bases and J dropped 5; count of bases not matched to a gene: 8. CDR3 length equals 16 residues. CDR3 loop: CASSFRRGGQNNEQFF. In DNA form, the CDR3 reads TGTGCCAGCAGCTTCAGGCGGGGGGGCCAAAACAATGAGCAGTTCTTC.

This clone appeared a few times. The rearrangement links TRBV11-3 to TRBJ2-2; 14 bases are shared with TRBD2. Per the germline V gene, CDR1 is SGHNT and CDR2 is YENEEA. This CDR3 has 19 residues. J gave up 6 bases and V 5 bases, and 14 bases lay outside the gene matches. CDR3 in amino acids: CASSLSKPGLAGAAGELFF. Written as DNA, the CDR3 is TGTGCCAGCAGCCTCTCTAAACCGGGACTAGCGGGGGCAGCCGGGGAGCTGTTTTTT.

This chain joins TRBV18 and TRBJ1-6, with D unresolved. The V end was cut by 0 bases, the J end by 10 bases, with 10 bases between. The germline CDR1 and CDR2 sequences are KGHSH and LQKENI. The CDR3 loop spans 14 amino acids. CDR3 protein: CASSPPGPGSPLHF. CDR3 nucleotides: TGTGCCAGCTCACCACCCGGGCCGGGGTCACCCCTCCACTTT.

The chain combines TRBV12-3 or TRBV12-4 with TRBJ1-1; D is perhaps TRBD1 (5 bases). The CDR3 loop spans 11 amino acids. The V and J ends lost 4 bases and 11 bases respectively, with 11 bases between them. The chain's CDR3 is CASSWGTLAFF. The CDR3 coding sequence is TGTGCCAGCAGTTGGGGGACGTTGGCTTTCTTT.

This chain connects TRBV7-2 to TRBJ1-2; TRBD1 matches at 7 bases. The CDR3 contains 16 residues. CDR1 and CDR2 (germline): SGHTA, FQGNSA. V gave up 0 bases and J gave up 7 bases; unmatched junction bases: 11. CDR3 residues: CASSLALRQGSVGYTF. DNA of the CDR3: TGTGCCAGCAGCTTAGCGCTCCGACAGGGCTCCGTTGGCTACACCTTC.

The chain employs TRBV5-8 and TRBJ2-3; D could derive from TRBD1 or TRBD2 (6 bases each). CDR1 and CDR2 from the germline V gene are SGHTS and YDEGEE. This CDR3 contains 15 residues. Trimming took off 4 bases at V and 6 bases at J, with 18 bases between the two ends. For the CDR3, the DNA is TGTGCCAGCAGCCGACCGCCGGGGGCGCGGGATACGCAGTATTTT. Protein: CASSRPPGARDTQYF.

The rearrangement joins TRBV15 to TRBJ1-2; the D gene is possibly TRBD1 (5 bases). Germline V lookup: CDR1 LNHNV, CDR2 YYDKDF (reference sequence). This CDR3 comprises 13 residues. Trimming took off 7 bases at V and 6 bases at J, with 15 bases between the two ends. The CDR3 sequence: CATTRIGGHGYTF. The CDR3 nucleotides are TGTGCCACCACTCGCATTGGGGGACATGGCTACACCTTC.

A few counts support this clone. The chain combines TRBV9 with TRBJ2-2; D gene uncertain. Germline V gene sequence: CDR1 SGDLS, CDR2 YYNGEE. The CDR3 runs 17 residues. The V gene lost 3 bases and the J gene lost 3 bases, with 18 bases spanning the gap. CDR3 loop: CASSEESRYTDTGELFF. DNA for the CDR3: TGTGCCAGCAGCGAAGAGAGCAGGTATACGGACACCGGGGAGCTGTTTTTT.

The chain couples TRBV18 to TRBJ2-5; TRBD1 matches 12 bases. Losses at the gene ends were 3 bases for V and 3 bases for J; bases not matched to a gene: 14. Per the germline V gene, CDR1 is KGHSH and CDR2 is LQKENI. The CDR3 contains 19 residues. CDR3 amino acids: CASSPVPGQGALKKETQYF. CDR3 DNA: TGTGCCAGCTCACCGGTCCCGGGACAGGGGGCCCTAAAAAAAGAGACCCAGTACTTC.

V is TRBV23-1 and J is TRBJ1-6, with 7 bases matching TRBD1. TRBV23-1 qualifies as an ORF whose function is uncertain. This CDR3 contains 19 residues. Unmatched junction bases numbered 20, after V lost 3 bases and J lost 9 bases. CDR3 loop: CASSHRLGRDRDNGSPLHF. The CDR3 coding sequence is TGCGCCAGCAGTCATAGACTTGGCCGAGACAGGGACAACGGTTCACCCCTCCACTTT.

The chain recombines TRBV30 with TRBJ1-2; no definite D call. In germline, CDR1 is GTSNPN, CDR2 SVGIG (reference sequence). CDR3 size: 10 residues. The V gene lost 7 bases and the J gene lost 8 bases, with 11 bases spanning the gap. The CDR3 sequence is CASLTYGYTF. CDR3 DNA sequence: TGTGCCTCCCTTACATACGGCTACACCTTC.

The chain is built from TRBV7-9 and TRBJ1-1, with D possibly matching TRBD1 (5 bases). Germline values: CDR1 SEHNR, CDR2 FQNEAQ (reference sequence). There are 14 residues in the CDR3. The V end was cut by 2 bases, the J end by 4 bases, with 11 bases between. The CDR3 loop reads CASSLLGGGTEAFF. Written as DNA, the CDR3 is TGTGCCAGCAGCTTACTCGGGGGAGGCACTGAAGCTTTCTTT.

CDR3 loop: CASSQDRGGHYGYTF. The CDR3 nucleotides read TGCGCCAGCAGCCAAGACCGAGGGGGGCACTATGGCTACACCTTC. V gene TRBV4-3 combines with J gene TRBJ1-2; D possibly corresponds to TRBD1 (6 bases). The CDR3 is 15 residues long. The V and J ends lost 0 bases and 3 bases respectively, with 11 bases between them. Germline V gene data show CDR1 as LGHNA and CDR2 as YSLEER.

This rearrangement joins TRBV9 to TRBJ2-1; D is possibly TRBD1 or TRBD2 (5 bases each). Trimming stripped 1 base from V and 6 bases from J, with 14 bases between. Per the germline V gene, CDR1 is SGDLS and CDR2 is YYNGEE. The CDR3 has 15 residues. CDR3 DNA sequence: TGTGCCAGCAGCGTAAGAGGGGATGGAGGCAATGAGCAGTTCTTC. Its translation is CASSVRGDGGNEQFF.

This rearrangement joins TRBV7-9 to TRBJ2-2; the D gene is possibly TRBD1 (5 bases). The V end lost 5 bases, the J end lost 1 base, and 8 bases lay between the germline ends. This CDR3 is 14 amino acids long. Germline CDR1 reads SEHNR; CDR2 reads FQNEAQ (reference sequence). CDR3 sequence reads: CASSLTGNTGELFF. The CDR3 region has the DNA TGTGCCAGCAGCCTAACAGGGAACACCGGGGAGCTGTTTTTT. The whole variable domain, remainder taken from reference TRBV7-9 and TRBJ2-2, is DTGVSQNPRHKITKRGQNVTFRCDPISEHNRLYWYRQTLGQGPEFLTYFQNEAQLEKSRLLSDRFSAERPKGSFSTLEIQRTEQGDSAMYLCASSLTGNTGELFFGEGSRLTVL.

This chain uses TRBV6-2 or TRBV6-3 with TRBJ2-7; the match to TRBD2 covers 9 bases. The V gene end was trimmed by 5 bases and the J gene end by 4 bases; junction bases not matched to a gene: 9. Germline V CDR1 and CDR2: MNHEY, SVGEGT. The CDR3 extends over 15 amino acids. This chain's CDR3 is CASSRPSGDSYEQYF. DNA of the CDR3: TGTGCCAGCAGTCGCCCTAGCGGGGACTCATACGAGCAGTACTTC.

This chain connects TRBV9 to TRBJ2-2, with D tentatively TRBD1 (6 bases). This CDR3 comprises 18 residues. Germline assignment: CDR1 SGDLS and CDR2 YYNGEE. V was clipped by 2 bases and J by 4 bases, with 21 bases between them. The CDR3 loop is CASSVSPSGQSGTGELFF. Here the CDR3 DNA reads TGTGCCAGCAGCGTTTCTCCCTCTGGACAGTCGGGCACCGGGGAGCTGTTTTTT.

In DNA, the CDR3 is TGTGCCAGCAGCTTGGCCGGCAGGGTCGAGACCCAGTACTTC. Translated, it gives CASSLAGRVETQYF. The V call is TRBV5-4, the J call TRBJ2-5, with TRBD1 as a possible D gene (5 bases). Germline loops: CDR1 SGHNT, CDR2 YYREEE (reference sequence). The CDR3 runs to 14 residues. The germline V and J ends were trimmed by 0 bases and 5 bases, with 11 bases remaining between them.

The CDR3: CASSFRGHNEQFF. The CDR3 coding sequence is TGTGCCAGCAGCTTTCGGGGTCACAATGAGCAGTTCTTC. V and J are TRBV9 and TRBJ2-1; D perhaps matches TRBD2 (5 bases). Germline assignment: CDR1 SGDLS and CDR2 YYNGEE. Trimming stripped 4 bases from V and 5 bases from J, with 10 bases between. The CDR3 is 13 residues long.

The CDR3 DNA reads TGTGCCAGCAGCCCCCTTGGTGGAGAGCAGTTCTTC. Protein: CASSPLGGEQFF. This chain joins TRBV6-2 or TRBV6-3 and TRBJ2-1; D remains unclear. This CDR3 spans 12 amino acids. Germline V gene lookup returns CDR1 MNHEY and CDR2 SVGEGT. V was clipped by 6 bases and J by 10 bases, with 13 bases between them.

The chain recombines TRBV5-8 with TRBJ1-2; no definite D call. The CDR3 contains 14 residues. The V and J ends lost 4 bases and 4 bases respectively, with 14 bases between them. The germline V gene has CDR1 SGHTS and CDR2 YDEGEE. As DNA, the CDR3 is TGTGCCAGCAGCGTCCTCGGGTTCAGCTATGGCTACACCTTC. Residues: CASSVLGFSYGYTF.

The chain carries TRBV3-1 (or the pseudogene TRBV3-2) and TRBJ2-7, with 8 nucleotides matching TRBD1. The germline V gene encodes CDR1 LGHDT and CDR2 YNNKEL (reference sequence). This CDR3 has 15 amino acids. V lost 4 bases to trimming and J lost 0 bases; unmatched junction nucleotides: 5. CDR3 nucleotides: TGTGCCAGCAGCCGAGGACAGGGCCCCTCCTACGAGCAGTACTTC. Translated: CASSRGQGPSYEQYF.

The chain joins TRBV18 to TRBJ2-7; possibly TRBD2 for D (6 bases). Deletions cut 3 bases from V and 2 bases from J, with 11 bases between. This CDR3 spans 14 amino acids. Germline V CDR1 and CDR2: KGHSH, LQKENI. CDR3 loop: CASSPGRGTYEQYF. The DNA for the CDR3 is TGTGCCAGCTCACCGGGACGGGGGACCTACGAGCAGTACTTC.

The CDR3 bases are TGTGCCAGCAGCTTGTCGAACACTGAAGCTTTCTTT. It encodes CASSLSNTEAFF. This rearrangement joins TRBV7-9 to TRBJ1-1; D call uncertain. The V end was cut by 3 bases, the J end by 1 base, with 3 bases between. The CDR3 is 12 amino acids. Germline CDR1 SEHNR, CDR2 FQNEAQ (reference sequence).

This clone has only one observation. The gene calls are TRBV5-1 and TRBJ1-1, with unresolved D. V shed 4 bases and J shed 3 bases, with 13 bases lying between them. CDR1 and CDR2 (germline): SGHRS, YFSETQ. The CDR3 has 14 residues. In nucleotides, the CDR3 is TGCGCCAGCAGCCCGAGGACGGGCGACACTGAAGCTTTCTTT. As protein: CASSPRTGDTEAFF. Filled out from reference TRBV5-1 and TRBJ1-1, the complete variable domain reads KAGVTQTPRYLIKTRGQQVTLSCSPISGHRSVSWYQQTPGQGLQFLFEYFSETQRNKGNFPGRFSGRQFSNSRSEMNVSTLELGDSALYLCASSPRTGDTEAFFGQGTRLTVV.